Detailed here is one TCR beta chain. What it recognizes is unknown. This clone may be a read error of a much larger clone one base away. Time point specified: newly diagnosed GD, antithyroid drugs for less than 3 months. PBMCs provided the RNA from which the TCR library was made. Graves' disease was diagnosed by American Thyroid Association guidelines. Patients were enrolled at an endocrinology department in Xi'an, China. This specimen belongs to a study of regulatory T cells in long-lasting Graves disease. Study-level background: Graves' patients (newly diagnosed) had been on antithyroid drugs under 3 months.

Building the TCR beta libraries relied on iRepertoire HTBI primers, and CDR3 regions underwent Arm-PCR. TCRdb re-called the multiplex PCR reads with MiXCR, one entry per CDR3 protein. The table includes around 400,000 distinct CDR3 sequences, around 15% detected once. Findings of the study overall: Persistent Graves' patients showed less TCR diversity than newly diagnosed patients showed.

The CDR3 is made up of 14 amino acids. Germline CDR1 MNHEY, CDR2 SVGAGI. The sample was peripheral blood mononuclear cells (PBMCs), taken at new diagnosis, from a patient treated with antithyroid drugs. The source of this sequence is a female donor with Graves disease. The rearrangement joins TRBV6-5 to TRBJ2-3; 9 nucleotides line up with TRBD2. The DNA end is a closer match to TRBJ2-7, so the J assignment may be wrong. CDR3 protein: CASSSLAGEAEQYF. In nucleotides, the CDR3 is TGTGCCAGCAGTTCGTTAGCGGGAGAGGCTGAGCAGTACTTC.